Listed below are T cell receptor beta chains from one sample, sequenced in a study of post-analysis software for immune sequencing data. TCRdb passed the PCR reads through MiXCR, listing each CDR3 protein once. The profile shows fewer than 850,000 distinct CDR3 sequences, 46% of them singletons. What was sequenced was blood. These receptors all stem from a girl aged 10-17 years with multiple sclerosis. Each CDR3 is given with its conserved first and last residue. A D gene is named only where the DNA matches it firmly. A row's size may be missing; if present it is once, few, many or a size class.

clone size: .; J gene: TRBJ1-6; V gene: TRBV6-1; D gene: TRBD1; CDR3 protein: CARDRDRGPYNSPLHF; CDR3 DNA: TGTGCCCGCGACCGGGACAGGGGGCCCTATAATTCACCCCTCCACTTT
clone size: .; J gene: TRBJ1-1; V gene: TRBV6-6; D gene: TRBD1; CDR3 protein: CASSSQTGVAEAFF; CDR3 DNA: TGTGCCAGCAGTTCCCAAACAGGGGTCGCTGAAGCTTTCTTT
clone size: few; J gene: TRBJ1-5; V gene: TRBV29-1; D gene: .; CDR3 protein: CSVRSSSNQPQHF; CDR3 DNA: TGCAGCGTCCGGTCCAGTAGCAATCAGCCCCAGCATTTT
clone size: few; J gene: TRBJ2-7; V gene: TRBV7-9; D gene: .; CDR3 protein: CASSLDGGIYEQYF; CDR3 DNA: TGTGCCAGCAGCTTAGATGGCGGGATCTACGAGCAGTACTTC
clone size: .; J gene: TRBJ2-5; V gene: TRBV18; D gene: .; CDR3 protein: CASSQASPQETQYF; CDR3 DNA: TGTGCCAGCTCTCAAGCCTCTCCCCAAGAGACCCAGTACTTC
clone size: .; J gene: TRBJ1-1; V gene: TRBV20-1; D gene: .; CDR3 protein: CSARLRSGTEAFF; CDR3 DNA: TGCAGTGCTAGATTGAGGTCGGGAACTGAAGCTTTCTTT
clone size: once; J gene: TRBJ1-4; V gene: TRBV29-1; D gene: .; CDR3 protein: CSVGEDNGEKLFF; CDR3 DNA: TGCAGCGTTGGGGAGGACAATGGGGAAAAACTGTTTTTT
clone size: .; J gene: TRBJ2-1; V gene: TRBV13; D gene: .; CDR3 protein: CASSSEGTGTWRNEQFF; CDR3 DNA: TGTGCCAGCAGCTCCGAGGGTACCGGGACTTGGAGGAATGAGCAGTTCTTC
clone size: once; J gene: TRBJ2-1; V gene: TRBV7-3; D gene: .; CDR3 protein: CASSLSWGLNNEQFF; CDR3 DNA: TGTGCCAGCAGCTTATCCTGGGGACTCAACAATGAGCAGTTCTTC
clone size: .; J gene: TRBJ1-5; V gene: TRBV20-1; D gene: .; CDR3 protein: CSARVRESNQPQHF; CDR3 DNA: TGCAGTGCTAGGGTCAGGGAAAGCAATCAGCCCCAGCATTTT
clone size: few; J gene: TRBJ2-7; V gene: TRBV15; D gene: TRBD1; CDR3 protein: CATRLDRGPPYEQYF; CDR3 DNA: TGTGCCACCAGGTTGGACAGGGGGCCCCCCTACGAGCAGTACTTC
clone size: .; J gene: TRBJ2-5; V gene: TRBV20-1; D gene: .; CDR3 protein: CSASSPYEGFVETQYF; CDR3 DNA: TGCAGTGCCAGTTCCCCTTACGAGGGTTTTGTCGAGACCCAGTACTTC
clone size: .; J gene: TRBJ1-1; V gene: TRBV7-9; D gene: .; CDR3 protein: CASSLAQGKNTEAFF; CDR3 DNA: TGTGCCAGCAGCTTGGCGCAAGGGAAGAACACTGAAGCTTTCTTT
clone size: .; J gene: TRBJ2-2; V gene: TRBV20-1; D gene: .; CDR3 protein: CSASKLAGPNTGELFF; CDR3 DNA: TGCAGTGCATCGAAGCTTGCGGGGCCGAACACCGGGGAGCTGTTTTTT
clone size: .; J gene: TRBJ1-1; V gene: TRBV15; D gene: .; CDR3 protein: CATSRVGGTEAFF; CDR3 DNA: TGTGCCACCAGCAGAGTGGGGGGAACTGAAGCTTTCTTT
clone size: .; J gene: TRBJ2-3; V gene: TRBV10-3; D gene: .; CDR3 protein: CAISVSTDTQYF; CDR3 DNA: TGTGCCATCTCAGTTAGCACAGATACGCAGTATTTT
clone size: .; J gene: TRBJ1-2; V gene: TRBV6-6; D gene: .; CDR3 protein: CASSYSLTGIGGYTF; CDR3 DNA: TGTGCCAGCAGTTACTCCCTCACAGGGATCGGAGGCTACACCTTC
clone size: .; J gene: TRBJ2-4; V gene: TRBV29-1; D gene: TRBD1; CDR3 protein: CSAQGQGIAKSIQYF; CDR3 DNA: TGCAGCGCACAGGGACAGGGAATAGCCAAAAGCATTCAGTACTTC
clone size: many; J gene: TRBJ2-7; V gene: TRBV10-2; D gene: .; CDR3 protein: CASSPDRSSYEQYF; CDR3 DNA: TGCGCCAGCAGCCCCGACAGGAGTTCCTACGAGCAGTACTTC
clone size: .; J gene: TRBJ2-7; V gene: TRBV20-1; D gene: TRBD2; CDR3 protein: CSARDRRTSGFYEQYF; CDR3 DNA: TGCAGTGCTAGAGACAGGAGGACTAGCGGATTCTACGAGCAGTACTTC
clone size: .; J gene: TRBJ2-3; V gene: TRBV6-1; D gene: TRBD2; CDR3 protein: CASSPVLVAGGLTDTQYF; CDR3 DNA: TGTGCCAGCAGCCCTGTTTTGGTAGCGGGAGGGCTCACAGATACGCAGTATTTT
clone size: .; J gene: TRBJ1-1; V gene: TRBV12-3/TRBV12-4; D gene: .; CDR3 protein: CASTGTWTEAFF; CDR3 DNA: TGTGCCAGTACAGGGACTTGGACTGAAGCTTTCTTT
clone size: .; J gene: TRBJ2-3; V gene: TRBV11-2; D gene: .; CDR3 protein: CASTELHSTDTQYF; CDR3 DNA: TGTGCCAGCACCGAGCTACATAGCACAGATACGCAGTATTTT
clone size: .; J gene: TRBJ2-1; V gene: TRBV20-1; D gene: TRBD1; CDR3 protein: CSATRGDRERNEQFF; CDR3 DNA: TGCAGTGCAACACGGGGGGACAGGGAGAGGAATGAGCAGTTCTTC
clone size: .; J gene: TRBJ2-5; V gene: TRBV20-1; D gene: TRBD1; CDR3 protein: CSASWQGARETQYF; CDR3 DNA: TGCAGTGCTAGTTGGCAGGGGGCACGAGAGACCCAGTACTTC
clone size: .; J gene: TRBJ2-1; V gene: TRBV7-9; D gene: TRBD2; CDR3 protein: CASSFSGLAGSSYNEQFF; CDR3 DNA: TGTGCCAGCAGCTTTTCTGGACTAGCGGGAAGCTCCTACAATGAGCAGTTCTTC
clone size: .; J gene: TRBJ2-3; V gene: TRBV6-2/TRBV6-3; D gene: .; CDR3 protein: CASRPQMTDTQYF; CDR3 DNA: TGTGCCAGCAGACCTCAGATGACAGATACGCAGTATTTT
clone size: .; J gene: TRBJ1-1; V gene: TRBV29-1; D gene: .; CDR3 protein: CSVSGASPNTEAFF; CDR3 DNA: TGCAGCGTAAGCGGGGCTTCGCCAAACACTGAAGCTTTCTTT
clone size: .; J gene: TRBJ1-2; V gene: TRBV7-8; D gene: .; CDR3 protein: CASSLRGEAGYTF; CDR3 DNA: TGTGCCAGCAGCTTAAGGGGGGAAGCGGGCTACACCTTC
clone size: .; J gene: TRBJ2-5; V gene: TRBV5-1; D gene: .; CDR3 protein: CASSVLQGVQETQYF; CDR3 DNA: TGCGCCAGCAGCGTCCTTCAGGGTGTCCAAGAGACCCAGTACTTC
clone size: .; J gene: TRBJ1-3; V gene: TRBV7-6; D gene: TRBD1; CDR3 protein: CASSLATGGETQYSGNTIYF; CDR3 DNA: TGTGCCAGCAGCTTAGCGACAGGGGGAGAGACCCAGTACTCTGGAAACACCATATATTTT
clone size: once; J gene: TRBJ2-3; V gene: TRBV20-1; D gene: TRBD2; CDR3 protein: CSARTSGRYQTDTQYF; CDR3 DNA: TGCAGTGCCAGGACTAGCGGGAGGTATCAAACAGATACGCAGTATTTT
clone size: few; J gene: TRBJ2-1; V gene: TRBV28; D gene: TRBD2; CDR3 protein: CATQTSGTYNEQFF; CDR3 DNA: TGTGCCACCCAGACTAGCGGGACCTACAATGAGCAGTTCTTC
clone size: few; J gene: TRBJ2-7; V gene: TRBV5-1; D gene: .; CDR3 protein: CASSPRAPSYEQYF; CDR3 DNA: TGCGCCAGCAGCCCGCGAGCCCCCTCCTACGAGCAGTACTTC
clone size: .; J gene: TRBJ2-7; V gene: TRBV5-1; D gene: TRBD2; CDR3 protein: CASSLRGLAGDRQYF; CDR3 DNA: TGCGCCAGCAGCTTGAGAGGTCTAGCGGGCGACAGGCAGTACTTC
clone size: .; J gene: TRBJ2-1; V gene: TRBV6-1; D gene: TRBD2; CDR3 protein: CASRSSGSNEQFF; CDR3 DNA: TGTGCCAGCAGGTCCAGCGGGAGCAATGAGCAGTTCTTC
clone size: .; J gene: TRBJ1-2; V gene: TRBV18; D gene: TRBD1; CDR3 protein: CASSPYTGTDYGYTF; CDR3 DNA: TGTGCCAGCTCACCGTACACCGGGACAGACTATGGCTACACCTTC
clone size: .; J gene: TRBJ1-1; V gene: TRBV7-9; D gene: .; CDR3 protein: CASSPEGTGNTEAFF; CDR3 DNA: TGTGCCAGCAGCCCGGAAGGAACAGGGAACACTGAAGCTTTCTTT
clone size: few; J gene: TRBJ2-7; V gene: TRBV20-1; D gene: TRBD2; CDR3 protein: CSARLGLEAGSYEQYF; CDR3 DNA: TGCAGTGCTAGGTTGGGTTTAGAAGCGGGGTCCTACGAGCAGTACTTC
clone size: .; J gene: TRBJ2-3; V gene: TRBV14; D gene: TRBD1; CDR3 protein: CASSQDLGTGAHEKLYF; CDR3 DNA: TGTGCCAGCAGCCAAGATCTGGGGACAGGGGCCCATGAAAAACTGTATTTT
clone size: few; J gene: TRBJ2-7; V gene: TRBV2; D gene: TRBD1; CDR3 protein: CARRPGQGSEQYF; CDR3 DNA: TGTGCCAGACGACCGGGACAGGGTAGCGAGCAGTACTTC
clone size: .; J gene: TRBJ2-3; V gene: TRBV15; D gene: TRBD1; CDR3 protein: CATSRYRQGSTDTQYF; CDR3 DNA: TGTGCCACCAGCAGATATAGACAGGGGAGCACAGATACGCAGTATTTT
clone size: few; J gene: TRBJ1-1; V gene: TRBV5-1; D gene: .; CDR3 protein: CASSLAPGVGNTEAFF; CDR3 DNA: TGCGCCAGCAGCTTGGCGCCCGGGGTTGGGAACACTGAAGCTTTCTTT
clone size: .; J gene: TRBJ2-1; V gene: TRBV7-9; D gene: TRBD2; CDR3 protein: CASSLGLAGVANNEQFF; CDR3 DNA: TGTGCCAGCAGCTTGGGACTAGCGGGAGTAGCTAACAATGAGCAGTTCTTC
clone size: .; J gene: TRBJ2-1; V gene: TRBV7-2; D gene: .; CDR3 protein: CASSLDAGFNEQFF; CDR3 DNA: TGTGCCAGCAGCTTAGATGCGGGATTCAATGAGCAGTTCTTC
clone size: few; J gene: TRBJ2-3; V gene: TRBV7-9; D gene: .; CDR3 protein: CASSLAQGGTDTQYF; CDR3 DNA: TGTGCCAGCAGCTTAGCCCAGGGTGGCACAGATACGCAGTATTTT
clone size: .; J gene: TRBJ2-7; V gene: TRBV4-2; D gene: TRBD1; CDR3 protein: CASSPGQGFHEQYF; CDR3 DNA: TGTGCCAGCAGCCCCGGACAGGGCTTCCACGAGCAGTACTTC
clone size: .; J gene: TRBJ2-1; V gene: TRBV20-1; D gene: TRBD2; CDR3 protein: CSARLSGGVNEQFF; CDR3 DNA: TGCAGTGCTAGACTAAGCGGGGGGGTTAATGAGCAGTTCTTC
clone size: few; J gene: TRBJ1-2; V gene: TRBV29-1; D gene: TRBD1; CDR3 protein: CSATGGLAYGYTF; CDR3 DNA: TGCAGCGCCACAGGGGGCCTGGCCTATGGCTACACCTTC
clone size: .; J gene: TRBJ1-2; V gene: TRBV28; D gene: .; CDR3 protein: CASSSTGTAPYGYTF; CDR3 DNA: TGTGCCAGCAGTTCCACCGGGACGGCGCCTTATGGCTACACCTTC
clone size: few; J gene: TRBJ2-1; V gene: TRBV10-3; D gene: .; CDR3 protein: CAISELQAQGGNEQFF; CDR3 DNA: TGTGCCATCAGTGAGTTACAGGCCCAAGGCGGAAATGAGCAGTTCTTC